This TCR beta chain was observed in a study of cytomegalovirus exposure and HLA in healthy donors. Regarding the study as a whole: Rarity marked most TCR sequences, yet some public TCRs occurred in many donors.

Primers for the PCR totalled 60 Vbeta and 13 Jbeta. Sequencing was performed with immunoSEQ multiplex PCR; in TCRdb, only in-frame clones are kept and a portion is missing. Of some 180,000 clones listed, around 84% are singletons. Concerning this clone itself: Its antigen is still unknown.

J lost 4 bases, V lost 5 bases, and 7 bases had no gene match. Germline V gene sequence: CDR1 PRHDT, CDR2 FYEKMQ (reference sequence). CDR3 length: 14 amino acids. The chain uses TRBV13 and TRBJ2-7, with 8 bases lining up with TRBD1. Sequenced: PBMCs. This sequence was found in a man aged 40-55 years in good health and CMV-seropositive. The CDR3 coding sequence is TGTGCCAGCAGCCCGGGACAGGAGGGATACGAGCAGTACTTC. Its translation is CASSPGQEGYEQYF. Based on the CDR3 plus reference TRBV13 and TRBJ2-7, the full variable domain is AAGVIQSPRHLIKEKRETATLKCYPIPRHDTVYWYQQGPGQDPQFLISFYEKMQSDKGSIPDRFSAQQFSDYHSELNMSSLELGDSALYFCASSPGQEGYEQYFGPGTRLTVT.